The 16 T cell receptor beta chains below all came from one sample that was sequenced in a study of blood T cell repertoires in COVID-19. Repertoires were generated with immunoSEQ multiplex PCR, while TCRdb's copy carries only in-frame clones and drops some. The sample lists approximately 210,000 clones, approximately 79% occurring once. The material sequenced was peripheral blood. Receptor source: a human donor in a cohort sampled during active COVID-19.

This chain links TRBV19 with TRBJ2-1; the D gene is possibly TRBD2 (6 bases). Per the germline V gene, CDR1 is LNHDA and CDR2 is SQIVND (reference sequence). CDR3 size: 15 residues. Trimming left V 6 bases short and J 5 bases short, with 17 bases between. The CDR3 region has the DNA TGTGCCAGTAGATCAACCGGGACTCATAACAATGAGCAGTTCTTC. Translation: CASRSTGTHNNEQFF.

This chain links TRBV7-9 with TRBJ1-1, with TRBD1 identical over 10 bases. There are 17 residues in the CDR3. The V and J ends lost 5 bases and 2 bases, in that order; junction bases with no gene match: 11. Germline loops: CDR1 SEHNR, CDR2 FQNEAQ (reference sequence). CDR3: CASSTRDRGRSNTEAFF. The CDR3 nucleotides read TGTGCCAGCAGCACACGGGACAGGGGACGCAGCAACACTGAAGCTTTCTTT.

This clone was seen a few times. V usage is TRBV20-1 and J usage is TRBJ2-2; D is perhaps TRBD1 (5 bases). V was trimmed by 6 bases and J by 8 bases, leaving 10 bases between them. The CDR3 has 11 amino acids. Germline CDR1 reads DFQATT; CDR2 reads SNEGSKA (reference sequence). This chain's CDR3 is CSASRGGELFF. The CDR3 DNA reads TGCAGTGCCTCAAGGGGAGGGGAGCTGTTTTTT.

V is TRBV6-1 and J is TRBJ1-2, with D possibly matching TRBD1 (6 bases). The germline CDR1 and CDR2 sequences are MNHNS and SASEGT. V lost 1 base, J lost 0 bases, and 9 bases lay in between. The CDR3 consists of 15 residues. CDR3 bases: TGTGCCAGCAGTGAAGGGACAGCATCTAACTATGGCTACACCTTC. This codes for CASSEGTASNYGYTF.

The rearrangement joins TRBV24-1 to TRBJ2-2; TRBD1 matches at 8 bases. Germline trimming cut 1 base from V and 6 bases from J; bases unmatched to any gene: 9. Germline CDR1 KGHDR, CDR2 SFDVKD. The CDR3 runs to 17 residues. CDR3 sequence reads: CATSDLGQGIRPGELFF. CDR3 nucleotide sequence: TGTGCCACCAGTGATTTAGGACAGGGTATTCGACCCGGGGAGCTGTTTTTT.

The DNA for the CDR3 is TGCGCCAGCAGTAGGATTAGCGAAGTCTCCTACGAGCAGTACTTC. Its protein is CASSRISEVSYEQYF. This chain links TRBV5-1 with TRBJ2-7, with D perhaps TRBD2 (5 bases). The CDR3 sequence is 15 residues long. Trimming stripped 5 bases from V and 0 bases from J, with 15 bases between. The germline CDR1 and CDR2 sequences are SGHRS and YFSETQ.

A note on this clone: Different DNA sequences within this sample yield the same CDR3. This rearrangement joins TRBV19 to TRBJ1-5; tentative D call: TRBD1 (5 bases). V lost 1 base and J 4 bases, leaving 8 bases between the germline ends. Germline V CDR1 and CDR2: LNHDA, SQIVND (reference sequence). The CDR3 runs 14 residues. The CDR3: CASSIVGGNQPQHF. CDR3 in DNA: TGTGCCAGTAGTATAGTGGGGGGTAATCAGCCCCAGCATTTT.

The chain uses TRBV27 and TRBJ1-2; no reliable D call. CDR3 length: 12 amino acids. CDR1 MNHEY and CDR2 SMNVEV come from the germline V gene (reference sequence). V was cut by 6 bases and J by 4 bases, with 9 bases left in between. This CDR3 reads CASRNSIYGYTF. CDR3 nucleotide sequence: TGTGCCAGCAGGAACTCGATCTATGGCTACACCTTC.

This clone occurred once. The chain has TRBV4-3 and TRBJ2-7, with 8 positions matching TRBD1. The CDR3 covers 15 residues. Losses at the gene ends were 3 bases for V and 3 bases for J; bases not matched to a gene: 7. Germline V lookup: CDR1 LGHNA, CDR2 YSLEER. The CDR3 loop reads CASSQVQGAGYEQYF. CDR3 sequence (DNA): TGCGCCAGCAGCCAGGTGCAGGGGGCGGGCTACGAGCAGTACTTC.

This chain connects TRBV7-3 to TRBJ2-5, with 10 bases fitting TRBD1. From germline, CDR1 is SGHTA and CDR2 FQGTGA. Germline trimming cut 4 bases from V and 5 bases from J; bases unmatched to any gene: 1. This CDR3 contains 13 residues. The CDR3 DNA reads TGTGCCAGCAGCTCGGGACAGGGGGAGACCCAGTACTTC. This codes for CASSSGQGETQYF.

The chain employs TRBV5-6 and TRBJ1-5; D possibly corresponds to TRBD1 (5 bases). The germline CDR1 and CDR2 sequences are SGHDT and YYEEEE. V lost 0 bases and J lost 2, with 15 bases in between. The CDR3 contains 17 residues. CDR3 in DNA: TGTGCCAGCAGCTTGGCCTCGGGGGAGTGGGGCAATCAGCCCCAGCATTTT. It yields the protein CASSLASGEWGNQPQHF. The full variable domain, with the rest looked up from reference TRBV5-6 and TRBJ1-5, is DAGVTQSPTHLIKTRGQQVTLRCSPKSGHDTVSWYQQALGQGPQFIFQYYEEEERQRGNFPDRFSGHQFPNYSSELNVNALLLGDSALYLCASSLASGEWGNQPQHFGDGTRLSIL.

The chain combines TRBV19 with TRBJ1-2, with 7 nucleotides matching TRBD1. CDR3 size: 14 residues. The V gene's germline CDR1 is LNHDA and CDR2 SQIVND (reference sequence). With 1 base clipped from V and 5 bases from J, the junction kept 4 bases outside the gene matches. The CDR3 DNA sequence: TGTGCCAGTAGTATAGGGACAGGACCTTATGGCTACACCTTC. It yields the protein CASSIGTGPYGYTF.

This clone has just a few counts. CDR3 in DNA: TGTGCCAGCAGCCCCTCGGGGACTGAAGCTTTCTTT. Protein: CASSPSGTEAFF. The chain recombines TRBV7-2 with TRBJ1-1; D not resolved. CDR3 size: 12 residues. Germline CDR1 SGHTA, CDR2 FQGNSA. V gave up 5 bases and J gave up 5 bases, with 9 bases separating them.

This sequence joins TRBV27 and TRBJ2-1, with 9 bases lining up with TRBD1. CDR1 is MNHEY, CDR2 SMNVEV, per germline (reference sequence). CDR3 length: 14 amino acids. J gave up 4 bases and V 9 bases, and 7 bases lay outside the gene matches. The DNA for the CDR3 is TGTGCCAGTTACCGGGACAGGGTGTACAATGAGCAGTTCTTC. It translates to CASYRDRVYNEQFF.

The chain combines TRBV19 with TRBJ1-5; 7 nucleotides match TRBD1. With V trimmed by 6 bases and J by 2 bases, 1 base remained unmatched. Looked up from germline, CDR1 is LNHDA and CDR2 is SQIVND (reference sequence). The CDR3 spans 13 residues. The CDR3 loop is CASRGGGNQPQHF. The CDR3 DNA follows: TGTGCCAGTAGAGGGGGCGGCAATCAGCCCCAGCATTTT.

CDR3 amino acids: CASSYSRLAGGIGYNEQFF. In nucleotides, the CDR3 is TGTGCCAGCAGTTACTCGAGACTAGCGGGAGGGATAGGCTACAATGAGCAGTTCTTC. The chain is built from TRBV6-2 or TRBV6-3 and TRBJ2-1, with TRBD2 matching 14 bases. The CDR3 is 19 residues long. Trimming at V came to 0 bases and at J to 3 bases, leaving 7 bases not matched to a gene. The V gene's germline CDR1 is MNHEY and CDR2 SVGEGT.